The source of this T cell receptor beta chain is a study of T cell changes during pregnancy in multiple sclerosis. Per the germline V gene, CDR1 is SGHRS and CDR2 is YFSETQ. The CDR3 is 12 residues long. Trimming left V 5 bases short and J 2 bases short, with 7 bases between. The data were produced by immunoSEQ multiplex PCR, yet TCRdb's version contains in-frame clones alone and is incomplete. Of 55,000 to 75,000 clones in the sample, about 90% were seen once. Here the sequenced sample was peripheral blood, taken after pregnancy. The rearrangement uses TRBV5-1 and TRBJ1-1; TRBD1 might be the D (5 bases). The clonotype was recovered from a female donor with multiple sclerosis, enrolled in a pregnancy study. CDR3 region: CASRTDNTEAFF. In nucleotides, the CDR3 is TGCGCCAGCAGGACAGATAACACTGAAGCTTTCTTT.